This T cell receptor beta chain derives from a study of vaccination effects on CD4 cells after COVID-19. The overall study: The cohort was immunized with two doses of either the BNT162b2 or mRNA-1273 vaccine.

As for this clone: The antigen remains undetermined. Germline is not matched at one junction end, which may reflect a read error.

Looked up from germline, CDR1 is MNHEY and CDR2 is SVGEGT. The CDR3 is 15 residues long. Here immunoSEQ multiplex PCR was the method, and the copy in TCRdb shows in-frame clones only, minus some. Of 35,000 to 50,000 clones listed, roughly four fifths are singletons. Sequencing in the ViraFEST assay came after antigen-specific CD4+ T cells had been expanded with viral peptide pools, which were used to stimulate PBMC. Once cultured for 10 to 11 days, the cells underwent separation to obtain CD4+ T cells. Negative nucleocapsid antibody tests before and after vaccination confirmed no previous SARS-CoV-2 infection. Roughly 1.9 million PBMC were placed in each well, which was supplemented with 8.5 to 10 IU/ml IL-2 and around 9.9 ug/ml peptides. Study findings and constraints: Vaccine-induced clones in healthy vaccinees cross-reacted with common cold coronaviruses in only 1 of 255 cases.

The clonotype was recovered from a human donor who received a COVID-19 vaccine. Sequenced here: CD4+ T cells from PBMCs cultured with SARS-CoV-2 spike peptides, sampled before COVID-19 vaccination. This chain links TRBV6-2 or TRBV6-3 with TRBJ2-3; 8 bases line up with TRBD1. The CDR3 loop is CASSYPDRGTDTQYF. CDR3 DNA: TGTGCCAGCAGTTACCCCGACAGGGGCACGGATACGCAGTATTTT.